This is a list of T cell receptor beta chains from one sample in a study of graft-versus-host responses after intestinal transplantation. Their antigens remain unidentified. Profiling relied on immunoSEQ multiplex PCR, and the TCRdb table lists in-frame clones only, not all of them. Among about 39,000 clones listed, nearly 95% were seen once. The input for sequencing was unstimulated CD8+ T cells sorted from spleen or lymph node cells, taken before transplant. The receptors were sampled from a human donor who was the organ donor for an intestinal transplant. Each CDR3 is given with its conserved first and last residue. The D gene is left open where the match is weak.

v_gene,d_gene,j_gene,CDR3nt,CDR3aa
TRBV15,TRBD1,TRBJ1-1,TGTGCCACCAGCGATAGGGCAGGGGGGAACACTGAAGCTTTCTTT,CATSDRAGGNTEAFF
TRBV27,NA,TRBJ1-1,TGTGCCAGCAGTTTATCGTCAGGGAACACTGAAGCTTTCTTT,CASSLSSGNTEAFF
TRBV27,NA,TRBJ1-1,TGTGCCAGCAGTTTCGGGTCGGGGTCCACTGAAGCTTTCTTT,CASSFGSGSTEAFF
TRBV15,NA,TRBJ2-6,TGTGCCACCAGCAGAGCAGGGCCTCCTGGGGCCAACGTCCTGACTTTC,CATSRAGPPGANVLTF
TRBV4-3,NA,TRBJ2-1,TGCGCCAGCAGCCTCGGGACTTCCAATGAGCAGTTCTTC,CASSLGTSNEQFF
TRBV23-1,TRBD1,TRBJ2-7,TGCGCCAGCAGTCACCTGGGACAGGTTAGATCCTACGAGCAGTACTTC,CASSHLGQVRSYEQYF
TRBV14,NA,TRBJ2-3,TGTGCCAGCAGCCAAGACCCGGGATCAGCGGCAGATACGCAGTATTTT,CASSQDPGSAADTQYF
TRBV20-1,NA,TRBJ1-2,TGCAGTGCTAGCGATCATAATGGCTACACCTTC,CSASDHNGYTF
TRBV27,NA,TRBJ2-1,TGTGCCAGCAGTTTAAATGGAAGAGACAATGAGCAGTTCTTC,CASSLNGRDNEQFF
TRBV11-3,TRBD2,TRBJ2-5,TGTGCCAGCAGCTTAGGGACTAGCGGAGAGACCCAGTACTTC,CASSLGTSGETQYF
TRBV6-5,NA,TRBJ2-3,TGTGCCAGCAGTTACTCAACCTCTAGCACAGATACGCAGTATTTT,CASSYSTSSTDTQYF